Listed below are T cell receptor beta chains from one sample, sequenced in a study of T cells in localized non-small cell lung cancer. Some clones are missing from TCRdb's copy, which holds only in-frame ones; the method was immunoSEQ multiplex PCR. The table lists about 25,000 clones, 92% of them singletons. The specimen comprised peripheral blood, sampled before any cancer treatment. These TCRs come from a man aged 40-75 years with stage III squamous cell lung carcinoma. CDR3s include the opening cysteine and the closing phenylalanine or tryptophan. A D gene is named only where the DNA matches it firmly. Expanded clones get a size class; other rows say once, few or many, or leave the size out.

v_call	j_call	clone_size	d_call	cdr3_aa	cdr3_nt
TRBV30	TRBJ1-1	NA	NA	CAWSVRRSAEAFF	TGTGCCTGGAGTGTACGTCGTTCGGCTGAAGCTTTCTTT
TRBV5-1	TRBJ2-7	NA	TRBD1	CASSLPDRGVHEQYF	TGCGCCAGCAGCCTCCCGGACAGGGGAGTGCACGAGCAGTACTTC
TRBV7-2	TRBJ1-4	NA	TRBD1	CASSPVETGIEKLFF	TGTGCCAGCAGCCCCGTCGAGACAGGGATTGAAAAACTGTTTTTT
TRBV7-2	TRBJ2-7	once	TRBD1	CASSLGQGQVEQYF	TGTGCCAGCAGCTTGGGACAGGGGCAAGTCGAGCAGTACTTC
TRBV20-1	TRBJ1-2	NA	NA	CSAKNYGYTF	TGCAGTGCTAAAAACTATGGCTACACCTTC
TRBV28	TRBJ2-3	NA	NA	CASSLGGLLSTDTQYF	TGTGCCAGCAGTTTAGGGGGACTCTTATCCACAGATACGCAGTATTTT
TRBV5-6	TRBJ2-5	NA	TRBD1	CASSTWDSGETQYF	TGTGCCAGCAGCACTTGGGACAGTGGGGAGACCCAGTACTTC
TRBV2	TRBJ2-5	NA	NA	CASSRSGEYQETQYF	TGTGCCAGCAGTAGGAGCGGAGAGTACCAAGAGACCCAGTACTTC
TRBV9	TRBJ2-2	NA	NA	CASSSGFRNTGELFF	TGTGCCAGCAGCTCCGGATTCAGGAACACCGGGGAGCTGTTTTTT
TRBV30	TRBJ1-5	NA	NA	CAWSRQRAQPQHF	TGTGCCTGGAGCCGACAGCGAGCTCAGCCCCAGCATTTT
TRBV5-6	TRBJ1-2	NA	NA	CASSLKGRLLYGYTF	TGTGCCAGCAGCTTGAAGGGCCGCTTGCTCTATGGCTACACCTTC
TRBV14	TRBJ2-1	NA	TRBD1	CASSQGWAGGGSYNEQFF	TGTGCCAGCAGCCAAGGTTGGGCAGGGGGTGGCTCCTACAATGAGCAGTTCTTC
TRBV28	TRBJ2-7	once	NA	CASNPGEDGNSYEQYF	TGTGCCAGCAACCCTGGGGAGGACGGAAACTCCTACGAGCAGTACTTC
TRBV7-6	TRBJ1-1	NA	TRBD1	CASSWDRGMNTEAFF	TGTGCCAGCAGCTGGGACAGGGGCATGAACACTGAAGCTTTCTTT
TRBV7-3	TRBJ2-2	NA	TRBD1	CASSSGQGNTGELFF	TGTGCCAGCAGCTCGGGACAGGGGAACACCGGGGAGCTGTTTTTT
TRBV28	TRBJ1-4	NA	NA	CASSSSEKLFF	TGTGCCAGCAGTTCCTCTGAAAAACTGTTTTTT
TRBV6-6	TRBJ2-1	once	TRBD2	CASSYAASGYNEQFF	TGTGCCAGCAGTTACGCGGCTAGCGGTTACAATGAGCAGTTCTTC
TRBV7-9	TRBJ2-3	NA	NA	CASSLGGVFADTQYF	TGTGCCAGCAGCCTAGGTGGGGTCTTCGCAGATACGCAGTATTTT
TRBV6-1	TRBJ2-2	NA	NA	CASSLQENTGELFF	TGTGCCAGCAGTTTGCAGGAAAACACCGGGGAGCTGTTTTTT
TRBV19	TRBJ2-1	NA	NA	CASSMMGGGPYNEQFF	TGTGCCAGTAGTATGATGGGGGGGGGCCCCTACAATGAGCAGTTCTTC
TRBV7-9	TRBJ2-7	once	TRBD2	CASSLFSGRVYEQYF	TGTGCCAGCAGCTTGTTTAGCGGGAGGGTATACGAGCAGTACTTC
TRBV18	TRBJ1-1	NA	NA	CASSQGNTEAFF	TGTGCCAGCTCACAAGGGAACACTGAAGCTTTCTTT
TRBV19	TRBJ2-5	NA	NA	CASSTPAGTQYF	TGTGCCAGTAGTACCCCGGCGGGGACCCAGTACTTC
TRBV18	TRBJ1-5	few	NA	CASSPLGSNQPQHF	TGTGCCAGCTCACCGCTCGGGAGCAATCAGCCCCAGCATTTT
TRBV4-1	TRBJ2-4	NA	NA	CASSQKWDQGLTLAKNIQYF	TGCGCCAGCAGCCAAAAGTGGGACCAGGGCCTGACCTTAGCCAAAAACATTCAGTACTTC
TRBV28	TRBJ1-2	NA	NA	CASQYALRYGYTF	TGTGCCAGTCAATATGCCCTTCGCTATGGCTACACCTTC
TRBV28	TRBJ2-7	NA	NA	CASSPPRRHYEQYF	TGTGCCAGCAGTCCGCCCCGGCGGCACTACGAGCAGTACTTC
TRBV19	TRBJ2-1	NA	NA	CASKDGSSYNEQFF	TGTGCCTCAAAGGACGGAAGCTCCTACAATGAGCAGTTCTTC
TRBV28	TRBJ1-6	NA	NA	CASTILGLRNSPLHF	TGTGCCAGCACCATTCTGGGACTACGGAATTCACCCCTCCACTTT
TRBV12-5	TRBJ2-3	NA	TRBD2	CASGNFPGLAYLSRHTDTQYF	TGTGCTAGTGGTAATTTCCCGGGACTAGCCTACCTGAGTCGACACACAGATACGCAGTATTTT
TRBV5-1	TRBJ2-2	NA	NA	CASAKGDVNTGELFF	TGCGCCAGCGCCAAGGGGGATGTTAACACCGGGGAGCTGTTTTTT
TRBV7-9	TRBJ2-5	NA	NA	CASSPRLGGETQYF	TGTGCCAGCAGCCCGAGACTAGGGGGGGAGACCCAGTACTTC
TRBV29-1	TRBJ1-2	NA	NA	CSTDGAWGYTF	TGCAGCACGGATGGGGCCTGGGGCTACACCTTC
TRBV15	TRBJ2-7	NA	NA	CATSSGGYEQYF	TGTGCCACCAGCAGCGGAGGCTACGAGCAGTACTTC
TRBV4-3	TRBJ2-7	NA	TRBD1	CASSQDLVKGQGAYEQYF	TGCGCCAGCAGCCAAGATTTAGTCAAAGGGCAGGGGGCTTACGAGCAGTACTTC
TRBV5-1	TRBJ1-1	NA	NA	CASCPTAGMNTEAFF	TGCGCCAGTTGCCCAACGGCAGGCATGAACACTGAAGCTTTCTTT